Following are 5 T cell receptor beta chains from one sample sequenced in a study of Graves' ophthalmopathy and Graves' hyperthyroidism. The TCR beta CDR3 regions underwent amplification from RNA transcripts. RT-PCR was first run with HTBI primers, then multiplex PCR in a second round. MiXCR, applied by TCRdb to the multiplex PCR reads, yields one record per CDR3 protein. The data show about 50,000 distinct CDR3 sequences, with 45% to 55% seen just once and 4.7% held by the top ten. The sample was peripheral blood. The receptors come from an adult woman with Graves' ophthalmopathy.

For this clonotype: A read error may be the cause here, since a much bigger clone is one base away. The rearrangement links TRBV30 to TRBJ2-3, with a weak D call TRBD2 (5 bases). Looked up from germline, CDR1 is GTSNPN and CDR2 is SVGIG (reference sequence). Between the trimmed V and J ends, which lost 8 bases and 6 bases, there was a span of 12 bases. The CDR3 length is 11 residues. For the CDR3, the DNA is TGTGCCCGATTATCGGGGGATACGCAGTATTTT. Translating gives CARLSGDTQYF.

In nucleotides, the CDR3 is TGTGCCAGCAGTTTATTAACCACAGGGGGAGGTGAAGCTTTCTTT. Protein product: CASSLLTTGGGEAFF. The chain has TRBV28 and TRBJ1-1; TRBD1 aligns across 8 bases. The CDR3 consists of 15 residues. Germline CDR1 is MDHEN and CDR2 is SYDVKM. The trim removed 1 base at V and 7 bases at J, leaving 8 bases unmatched.

Of note for this clonotype: At one end, the junction sequence differs from germline, possibly due to a read error. The rearrangement links TRBV11-2 to TRBJ1-2; a weak D match, TRBD1 (5 bases). Germline values: CDR1 SGHAT, CDR2 FQNNGV. The CDR3 consists of 16 residues. The CDR3 protein is CAGSFGEGSVNYGYTF. The CDR3 DNA is TGTGCCGGCAGCTTCGGAGAGGGGTCGGTCAACTATGGCTACACCTTC.

This clonotype was detected many times. The chain joins TRBV4-3 to TRBJ2-3; the D call may be TRBD1 or TRBD2 (6 bases each). This CDR3 spans 16 amino acids. Germline V CDR1 and CDR2: LGHNA, YSLEER. Trimming stripped 1 base from V and 0 bases from J, with 11 bases between. CDR3 residues: CASSQGGAPSTDTQYF. The CDR3 nucleotides are TGCGCCAGCAGCCAAGGGGGGGCGCCTAGCACAGATACGCAGTATTTT.

This clonotype appeared many times. The CDR3 sequence: CASSGGLRAAYNSPLHF. DNA for the CDR3: TGTGCCAGCAGTGGGGGCCTCAGGGCTGCCTATAATTCACCCCTCCACTTT. The chain uses TRBV6-1 and TRBJ1-6, with a possible D match to TRBD1 (5 bases). This CDR3 contains 17 residues. Trimming left V 4 bases short and J 2 bases short, with 15 bases between. CDR1 MNHNS and CDR2 SASEGT come from the germline V gene.